This TCR beta chain was recovered during a study of beta chain features in type 1 diabetes. Overall study context: There were some 100,000,000 sorted cells examined across all samples.

Whole-study results and caveats: These data did not resolve whether HLA type affects TCRB rearrangement. TCRB CDR3 length was moderately but significantly reduced in all four CD4+ subsets of Type 1 diabetes patients. The VDJ junctions of type 1 diabetes patients carried fewer insertions and more deletions.

This clone showed up just a few times. Its matching antigen is unknown. This CDR3 comprises 17 residues. The trim removed 1 base at V and 4 bases at J, leaving 7 bases unmatched. Germline V CDR1 and CDR2: SGHVS, FQNEAQ. TCRB transcripts that were expressed got sequenced, as all of the isolated RNA had been reverse transcribed. This table comes from immunoSEQ multiplex PCR, and its TCRdb copy is limited to in-frame clones, with some not included. The sample records 500,000 to 800,000 clones, over 10% being singletons. V is TRBV7-8 and J is TRBJ2-2; 9 bases are a match to TRBD1. Sequenced sample: naive CD4+ T cells from blood. This receptor was identified in a man aged 25-45 years with type 1 diabetes. This CDR3 is CASSLVGGQGTTGELFF. The CDR3 coding sequence is TGTGCCAGCAGCTTAGTTGGGGGACAGGGAACCACCGGGGAGCTGTTTTTT.